These 5 T cell receptor beta chains share one sample of origin, sequenced in a study of regulatory T cells in long-lasting Graves disease. Through Arm-PCR of CDR3 regions and iRepertoire HTBI primers, TCR beta libraries were built. TCRdb redid the calling of the multiplex PCR reads with MiXCR, one entry per CDR3 protein. Seen here are 360,000 or so distinct CDR3 sequences, over 9.5% observed once, and the top ten hold about 20%. Time point indicated: newly diagnosed GD, antithyroid drugs for less than 3 months. Researchers made the TCR library from RNA that was extracted from PBMCs. These sequences were also reported in another study, on T cells in Graves' hyperthyroidism and ophthalmopathy.

Specimen: peripheral blood mononuclear cells (PBMCs), collected at new diagnosis, from a patient treated with antithyroid drugs. The receptors originated from a woman aged 18-29 years with Graves disease.

At least ten counts were recorded for this clonotype. The junction differs from germline at one of its ends, possibly a read error. The rearrangement uses TRBV10-1 and TRBJ2-1, with 12 nucleotides matching TRBD2. CDR3 length: 14 amino acids. The germline V gene encodes CDR1 WNHNN and CDR2 SYGVQD (reference sequence). CDR3 in DNA: TGCGCCACCAGTCGCCTAGCGGGAGGGAACGAGCAGTTCTTC. It translates to CATSRLAGGNEQFF.

This clonotype has a count of ten or more. The chain joins TRBV3-1 to TRBJ2-7, with 7 bases matching TRBD1. This CDR3 region has 15 residues. V dropped 4 bases and J dropped 6; count of bases not matched to a gene: 12. Germline V gene sequence: CDR1 LGHDT, CDR2 YNNKEL (reference sequence). The CDR3 DNA sequence: TGTGCCAGCAGCCCCAACGGTAGGGGGCCATCCGAGCAGTACGTC. This sequence encodes CASSPNGRGPSEQYV.

The gene calls are TRBV6-9 and TRBJ2-2, with D perhaps matching TRBD1 (5 bases). CDR1 is MNHGY, CDR2 SVAAGI, per germline. The CDR3 totals 17 residues. V lost 2 bases to trimming and J lost 3 bases, with 16 bases between them. The CDR3 here is CASSYDPGTGYTGELFF. The CDR3 nucleotides read TGTGCCAGCAGTTATGATCCAGGAACAGGATACACCGGGGAGCTGTTTTTT.

This clonotype was counted at least ten times. The V and J genes are TRBV20-1 and TRBJ2-1; D call uncertain. The CDR3 runs 15 residues. Germline-derived CDR1 and CDR2 are DFQATT and SNEGSKA (reference sequence). V was cut by 6 bases and J by 0 bases, with 15 bases left in between. This CDR3 is CSAEKIRSSYNEQFF. DNA for the CDR3: TGCAGTGCAGAGAAGATCCGGAGCTCCTACAATGAGCAGTTCTTC.

This clonotype was recorded many times. The gene calls are TRBV2 and TRBJ1-1; D is perhaps TRBD1 (6 bases). The CDR3 loop spans 17 amino acids. CDR1 is SNHLY, CDR2 FYNNEI, per germline. The germline V and J ends were trimmed by 6 bases and 2 bases, with 22 bases remaining between them. CDR3 nucleotide sequence: TGTGCCAGCAGGACGAGCGGGGGCCTTGGGGGAAACACTGAAGCTTTCTTT. This sequence encodes CASRTSGGLGGNTEAFF.